This TCR beta chain appears in the sequencing data of a study of cytomegalovirus exposure and HLA in healthy donors. TCRdb's copy holds only in-frame clones and misses some; the assay was immunoSEQ multiplex PCR. The table lists tens of thousands of clones, approximately 91% of them singletons. The V gene end was trimmed by 4 bases and the J gene end by 0 bases; junction bases not matched to a gene: 4. CDR1 and CDR2 (germline): SGHRS, YFSETQ. CDR3 size: 15 residues. The TCR was taken from a young man in good health and CMV-seronegative. The chain has TRBV5-1 and TRBJ2-3; 8 bases map to TRBD2. The material sequenced was PBMCs. CDR3 sequence reads: CASSALAGSTDTQYF. CDR3 nucleotide sequence: TGCGCCAGCAGCGCCCTAGCGGGTAGCACAGATACGCAGTATTTT.